The rows below give T cell receptor beta chains drawn from one sample of a study of blood T cell repertoires in COVID-19. The protocol was immunoSEQ multiplex PCR, while the TCRdb copy is restricted to in-frame clones and leaves out a portion. The sample holds about 79,000 clones, around 89% seen once. Material: peripheral blood. These receptors originate from a man between 65 and 85 years old with active or convalescent COVID-19. Each CDR3 is given with its conserved first and last residue. The D gene is left open where the match is weak. Only some rows state a clone size, as once, few, many or a class for expanded clones.

>-|-|15|TRBJ1-1|TRBV7-2
TGTGCCAGCAGGGAAGTCCAGGGAATGAACACTGAAGCTTTCTTT
CASREVQGMNTEAFF
>-|-|15|TRBJ1-5|TRBV5-6
TGTGCCAGCAGCTTGCGGCCGGGTATCAATCAGCCCCAGCATTTT
CASSLRPGINQPQHF
>TRBD2|few|17|TRBJ2-7|TRBV27
TGTGCCAGCAGTAAGGCTAGCGGGAGGGCCCTAAACTACGAGCAGTACTTC
CASSKASGRALNYEQYF
>-|many|17|TRBJ1-1|TRBV16
TGTGCCAGCAGCCAAATCCTACAGGGCACTGGGAACACTGAAGCTTTCTTT
CASSQILQGTGNTEAFF
>-|-|12|TRBJ2-7|TRBV14
TGTGCCAGCAGCCGTCCTTTCTACGAGCAGTACTTC
CASSRPFYEQYF
>-|-|15|TRBJ2-2|TRBV6-2/TRBV6-3
TGTGCCAGCAGTCAAACCGGGAGTAACACCGGGGAGCTGTTTTTT
CASSQTGSNTGELFF
>TRBD1|-|13|TRBJ1-2|TRBV29-1
TGCAGCACCCGACAGGGAAGAAACTATGGCTACACCTTC
CSTRQGRNYGYTF
>-|-|15|TRBJ1-2|TRBV5-4
TGTGCCAGCAGGCGTTTTGTAGGGGCCGACTATGGCTACACCTTC
CASRRFVGADYGYTF
>-|-|14|TRBJ2-7|TRBV10-3
TGTGCCATCAACTCAGACCCAAGCGGGTACGAGCAGTACTTC
CAINSDPSGYEQYF
>TRBD1|-|17|TRBJ1-5|TRBV5-6
TGTGCCAGCAGCTTGTCACAGGGGGCGGCAAGCAATCAGCCCCAGCATTTT
CASSLSQGAASNQPQHF
>TRBD1|-|15|TRBJ1-1|TRBV19
TGTGCCAGTAAAGGACAGGGGGCGACGAACACTGAAGCTTTCTTT
CASKGQGATNTEAFF
>TRBD1|-|15|TRBJ1-6|TRBV3-1/TRBV3-2
TGTGCCAGCAGCCGGTCGGACAGGGGGCTAGTCCGCCTCCACTTT
CASSRSDRGLVRLHF
>TRBD2|-|17|TRBJ2-5|TRBV19
TGTGCCAGTAGTATATTTTCCCAGCGGGAGGGCCGAGAGACCCAGTACTTC
CASSIFSQREGRETQYF
>-|-|16|TRBJ1-5|TRBV28
TGTGCCAGCAGTCTGGGACAACAGGGCGGCAATCAGCCCCAGCATTTT
CASSLGQQGGNQPQHF
>-|-|13|TRBJ1-4|TRBV29-1
TGCAGCGTGGAGAGAGGGCCCGGTGAAAAACTGTTTTTT
CSVERGPGEKLFF
>-|once|15|TRBJ2-1|TRBV5-1
TGCGCCAGCAGCTTGGCCGGGGAAACCTACAATGAGCAGTTCTTC
CASSLAGETYNEQFF
>TRBD1|-|14|TRBJ1-4|TRBV7-2
TGTGCCAGCAGCTTAGACAGGGGCGATGAAAAACTGTTTTTT
CASSLDRGDEKLFF
>-|-|17|TRBJ2-6|TRBV7-9
TGTGCCAGCAGCTTACGCAGGGGGGCTGCTGGGGCCAACGTCCTGACTTTC
CASSLRRGAAGANVLTF
>-|-|15|TRBJ2-7|TRBV5-5
TGTGCCAGCAGCGCGTGGGGAGAGTTCTCCTACGAGCAGTACTTC
CASSAWGEFSYEQYF
>-|-|16|TRBJ2-3|TRBV28
TGTGCCAGCAGTTTATATGGGGGCCCAGGAGCAGATACGCAGTATTTT
CASSLYGGPGADTQYF
>-|-|12|TRBJ1-5|TRBV19
TGTGCCAGTAGTATTAACACGGGGCCCCAGCATTTT
CASSINTGPQHF
>-|-|13|TRBJ1-1|TRBV10-3
TGTGCCATCATGGAGACAGTGAACACTGAAGCTTTCTTT
CAIMETVNTEAFF
>-|-|15|TRBJ2-5|TRBV7-2
TGTGCCAGCAGCCCCCTGGCGGGACCCCAAGAGACCCAGTACTTC
CASSPLAGPQETQYF
>-|-|14|TRBJ1-1|TRBV5-1
TGCGCCAGCAGCCTACGCCAGGGGAACACTGAAGCTTTCTTT
CASSLRQGNTEAFF
>TRBD2|-|16|TRBJ2-7|TRBV4-2
TGTGCCAGCAGCCAAGATTCGGGGACTAGCGGGAGTGAGCAGTACTTC
CASSQDSGTSGSEQYF
>-|few|14|TRBJ1-1|TRBV29-1
TGCAGCGTTGCACACGACAGGAGTGGTACTGAAGCTTTCTTT
CSVAHDRSGTEAFF
>TRBD1|-|13|TRBJ1-4|TRBV28
TGTGCCAGCAGTGACCCTCAGGGGGTAAAACTGTTTTTT
CASSDPQGVKLFF
>-|-|17|TRBJ1-3|TRBV15
TGTGCCACCAGCAGAGGAGAACCGGGACACGCAGGAAACACCATATATTTT
CATSRGEPGHAGNTIYF
>TRBD1|-|13|TRBJ2-1|TRBV19
TGTGCCAGTAGTCCGCAGACAGGGCCAGAGCAGTTCTTC
CASSPQTGPEQFF
>-|-|11|TRBJ1-5|TRBV25-1
TGTGCCAGCAGTGGGGCAGGACCCCAGCATTTT
CASSGAGPQHF
>-|-|13|TRBJ1-2|TRBV9
TGTGCCAGCAGCGTAGCAACCACGGGGGGCTACACCTTC
CASSVATTGGYTF
>-|-|15|TRBJ1-1|TRBV18
TGTGCCAGCTCATCAAACGCAGATATGAACACTGAAGCTTTCTTT
CASSSNADMNTEAFF
>-|-|13|TRBJ2-2|TRBV6-1
TGTGCCAGCAGCTTGTTGAACACCGGGGAGCTGTTTTTT
CASSLLNTGELFF
>TRBD2|-|18|TRBJ2-3|TRBV5-1
TGCGCCAGCAGCCAGGGACTAGCGGGAGGAGTACTCACAGATACGCAGTATTTT
CASSQGLAGGVLTDTQYF
>TRBD2|few|17|TRBJ2-2|TRBV7-3
TGTGCCAGCAGCTCGGGGACTAGCGGGACCATCACCGGGGAGCTGTTTTTT
CASSSGTSGTITGELFF
>TRBD1|-|14|TRBJ1-6|TRBV25-1
TGTGCCAGCAGGAGGACAGGGGAGGGGTCACCCCTCCACTTT
CASRRTGEGSPLHF
>-|-|11|TRBJ2-5|TRBV30
TGTGCCTGGAGTGGTGCGGAGACCCAGTACTTC
CAWSGAETQYF
>-|medium-sized|17|TRBJ2-1|TRBV7-9
TGTGCCAGCACCCCAGGGGACTACTCCAAAGTCGACAATGAGCAGTTCTTC
CASTPGDYSKVDNEQFF
>TRBD1|-|17|TRBJ1-1|TRBV5-6
TGTGCCAGCAGCTGGTGGACAGGGTTACGAGGGAACACTGAAGCTTTCTTT
CASSWWTGLRGNTEAFF
>-|-|14|TRBJ2-2|TRBV10-3
TGTGCCATCAATCAGAAAGCGAACACCGGGGAGCTGTTTTTT
CAINQKANTGELFF
>-|-|16|TRBJ2-2|TRBV30
TGTGCCTGGAGCTTAAAGGGGACACCGAACACCGGGGAGCTGTTTTTT
CAWSLKGTPNTGELFF
>-|-|15|TRBJ2-1|TRBV6-1
TGTGCCAGCAGTGAAGCGGCTCGCTCCTACAATGAGCAGTTCTTC
CASSEAARSYNEQFF
>TRBD1|-|16|TRBJ2-7|TRBV6-2/TRBV6-3
TGTGCCAGCAGTGACTCCGGGACAGGGCGCTCCTACGAGCAGTACTTC
CASSDSGTGRSYEQYF
>-|-|14|TRBJ1-6|TRBV28
TGTGCCAGTTTACAGGGACCCTATAATTCACCCCTCCACTTT
CASLQGPYNSPLHF
>-|-|15|TRBJ1-2|TRBV29-1
TGCAGCGCCACCCCCCCCACGACAGGCTCCTATGGCTACACCTTC
CSATPPTTGSYGYTF
>-|-|12|TRBJ2-7|TRBV28
TGTGCCAGCAGTTTATTAACCGGAGGGCAGTACTTC
CASSLLTGGQYF
>-|-|14|TRBJ2-7|TRBV4-2
TGTGCCAGCAGCCCGCGGCAGGGGACCTACGAGCAGTACTTC
CASSPRQGTYEQYF
>-|-|13|TRBJ1-5|TRBV2
TGTGCCAGCGCAGGAATTAGCAATCAGCCCCAGCATTTT
CASAGISNQPQHF
>TRBD2|-|13|TRBJ2-7|TRBV29-1
TGCAGCGCAGGACTAGCGGGAGGCCGCGAGCAGTACTTC
CSAGLAGGREQYF